A selection of T cell receptor beta chains follows, all from one sample in a study of regulatory T cells in long-lasting Graves disease. TCRdb reprocessed the multiplex PCR reads with MiXCR, giving one entry per CDR3 protein. The sample shows 200,000 to 250,000 distinct CDR3 sequences, about 17% of them seen only once. Specimen: peripheral blood mononuclear cells (PBMCs), collected at new diagnosis, from a patient treated with antithyroid drugs. These receptors all come from a female donor with Graves disease. The CDR3 runs from the conserved cysteine through the conserved F or W. A D gene is named only where the DNA matches it firmly. For some rows the clone size is stated as once, few or many, or as a class when expanded; others skip it.

j_call d_call v_call clone_size cdr3_nt cdr3_aa
TRBJ2-7 . TRBV7-9 few TGTGCCAGCAGCGAAATGGGCGAATCCTACGAGCAGTACTTC CASSEMGESYEQYF
TRBJ1-2 . TRBV30 many TGTGCCTGGAGCACGCCCCTGGGGACTTATGGCTACACCTTC CAWSTPLGTYGYTF
TRBJ2-1 . TRBV30 many TGTGCCTGGAATAGGGCGGGATCCTACAATGAGCAGTTCTTC CAWNRAGSYNEQFF
TRBJ1-6 . TRBV15 many TGTGCCACCAGCAGAGATCACCTCTATAATTCACCCCTCCACTTT CATSRDHLYNSPLHF
TRBJ2-5 TRBD2 TRBV12-3/TRBV12-4 . TGTGCCAGCAGTTCGGGGACTAGCGGGAGGGCCTGGGAGACCCAGTACTTC CASSSGTSGRAWETQYF
TRBJ1-4 . TRBV5-6 . TGTGCCAGCAGGTCAGGGGAGGCGCTAACTGAAAAACTGTTTTTT CASRSGEALTEKLFF
TRBJ2-1 TRBD2 TRBV18 many TGTGCCAGCTCACCACCCCGCGGGGGTCTCTCCTACAATGAGCAGTTCTTC CASSPPRGGLSYNEQFF
TRBJ2-5 . TRBV6-2/TRBV6-3 many TGTGCCAGCACCTCCGGGTGGCGGACGGAGACCCAGTACTTC CASTSGWRTETQYF
TRBJ1-2 TRBD1 TRBV2 many TGTGCCAGCAGTGGGGACAGGGGTGATGGCTACACCTTC CASSGDRGDGYTF
TRBJ1-6 TRBD1 TRBV7-9 . TGTGCCGGGGGAAGGGGGCTGTCCTATGGTTCACCCCTCCACTTT CAGGRGLSYGSPLHF
TRBJ1-4 . TRBV12-3/TRBV12-4 . TGTGCCAGCAGTTTGGCCCCCGGACTCAGGCGAGAAAAACTGTTTTTT CASSLAPGLRREKLFF
TRBJ1-6 . TRBV18 few TGTGCCAGCTCACCCGGCGGGGCCGCCGCCAATTCACCCCTCCACTTT CASSPGGAAANSPLHF
TRBJ1-2 TRBD1 TRBV4-1 . TGCGCCAGCAGCCTCGTCCCGGGACAGGAGTCGACCTATGGCTACACCTTC CASSLVPGQESTYGYTF
TRBJ2-5 . TRBV7-9 many TGTGCCAGCAGCAACGGGGCCGAAGAGACCCAGTACTTC CASSNGAEETQYF
TRBJ2-5 TRBD1 TRBV28 once TGTGCCAGCAGAACCGGACAGGGGGCAGGGGAGACCCAGTACTTC CASRTGQGAGETQYF
TRBJ2-4 . TRBV11-3 . TGTGCCAGCAGCCTCGAAAGCACCTCGGGGGTTAGGAACATTCAGTACTTC CASSLESTSGVRNIQYF
TRBJ2-5 TRBD1 TRBV20-1 many TGCAGTGCTAGAACAGGGGGGTGGAAGACCCAGTACTTC CSARTGGWKTQYF
TRBJ2-5 . TRBV7-2 many TGTGCCAGCAGCTTGGGCAAGCAAGAGACCCAGTACTTC CASSLGKQETQYF
TRBJ2-5 . TRBV2 . TGTGCCAGCAGGGCAGGGTGGGGCGAGACCCAGTACTTC CASRAGWGETQYF
TRBJ2-7 TRBD2 TRBV20-1 . TGCAGTGCTCGTCCCCTAGCGGGAGTTGGCGAGCAGTACTTC CSARPLAGVGEQYF
TRBJ1-4 . TRBV5-4 many TGTGCCAGCAGCTGGGACGGGGAAAAACTGTTTTTT CASSWDGEKLFF
TRBJ2-5 . TRBV28 . TGTGCCAGCAGTTTATTATTAGTTAGGATGCAAGAGACCCAGTACTTC CASSLLLVRMQETQYF
TRBJ2-7 . TRBV5-6 many TGTGCCAGCAGCCTCGGAGGGCCGGGTACCACCAACGAGCAGTACTTC CASSLGGPGTTNEQYF
TRBJ2-3 . TRBV6-1 many TGTGCCAGCGGGAGAAATTCAGATACGCAGTATTTT CASGRNSDTQYF
TRBJ2-2 TRBD2 TRBV24-1 many TGTGCCACCAGTAGACCAAGCGGGAGAAACACCGGGGAGCTGTTTTTT CATSRPSGRNTGELFF
TRBJ2-7 . TRBV20-1 many TGCAGTGCTAGAGAGGGACCGGGCGAGCAGTACTTC CSAREGPGEQYF
TRBJ2-7 . TRBV27 many TGTGCCAGCAGTTTATATGGTTCAGGATACGAGCAGTACTTC CASSLYGSGYEQYF
TRBJ2-7 TRBD1 TRBV13 many TGTGCCAGCAGCGCGGACAGGTCCCCGGGCGAGCAGTACTTC CASSADRSPGEQYF
TRBJ1-1 . TRBV14 many TGTGCCAGCAGCCTGTCCCTTGAAGCTTTCTTT CASSLSLEAFF
TRBJ2-7 . TRBV10-2 many TGCGCCAGCAGTAGCCGGGACAAATTTTCCTACGAGCAGTACTTC CASSSRDKFSYEQYF
TRBJ2-7 TRBD1 TRBV6-5 . TGTGCCAGCAGTTACCACAGCGCAGGGGGCTACGAGCAGTACTTC CASSYHSAGGYEQYF
TRBJ2-1 TRBD2 TRBV9 . TGTGCCAGCAGCGTAGAGGGGACTAGCGGGAGGCAGTTCTTC CASSVEGTSGRQFF
TRBJ2-3 TRBD2 TRBV6-2/TRBV6-3 once TGTGCCAGCAGACCGGGACTAGCGACCGATACGCAGTATTTT CASRPGLATDTQYF
TRBJ2-2 . TRBV3-1 many TGTGCCAGCAGCCAGGGTATCGGGGAGCTGTTTTTT CASSQGIGELFF
TRBJ2-2 . TRBV30 . TGTGCCTGGAGTATTTACAGGGCCACCGGGGAGCTGTTTTTT CAWSIYRATGELFF
TRBJ1-3 . TRBV3-1 . TGTGCCAGCAGCCGAAGAAGCCCGGACACCATATATTTT CASSRRSPDTIYF
TRBJ1-1 . TRBV7-9 many TGTGCCAGCACCCTCGGGGGAGTCGACACTGAAGCTTTCTTT CASTLGGVDTEAFF
TRBJ2-2 . TRBV27 many TGTGCCAGCAGTCCCATTGGGGGGTGGAACACCGGGGAGCTGTTTTTT CASSPIGGWNTGELFF
TRBJ2-7 . TRBV28 many TGTGCCAGCAGTTTAGGGGACGTTCTCCACGAGCAGTACTTC CASSLGDVLHEQYF
TRBJ2-6 . TRBV7-6 . TGTGCCAGCAGCTTTCAACCGGGACAAAGCTCTGGGGCCAACGTCCTGACTTTC CASSFQPGQSSGANVLTF
TRBJ2-3 . TRBV9 few TGTGCCAGCAGCGCAAGCCCCGGGGTGGCAGATACGCAGTATTTT CASSASPGVADTQYF
TRBJ2-5 . TRBV20-1 many TGCAGTGCTAGGATAGGACAAGAGACCCAGTACTTC CSARIGQETQYF
TRBJ2-4 . TRBV4-1 few TGCGCCAGCAGGAGAGGGCAGGGCAAAAACATTCAGTACTTC CASRRGQGKNIQYF
TRBJ2-1 . TRBV19 . TGTACCAGTAGTATAGGGCAAGCGTACAATGAGCAGTTCTTC CTSSIGQAYNEQFF
TRBJ2-2 . TRBV6-2/TRBV6-3 . TGTGCCAGCAGTTGCTCGAGAGCTCGGGGAGCCGGGGAGCTGTTTTTT CASSCSRARGAGELFF
TRBJ1-3 . TRBV24-1 many TGTGCCACCGGCACAGTGGCCTCTGGAAACACCATATATTTT CATGTVASGNTIYF
TRBJ2-1 TRBD2 TRBV5-5 . TGTGCCAGCAGAGATAGACTAGCGGGAGTCAATGAGCAGTTCTTC CASRDRLAGVNEQFF